This is a list of T cell receptor beta chains from one sample in a study of vaccination effects on CD4 cells after COVID-19. Method: immunoSEQ multiplex PCR; TCRdb's copy keeps in-frame clones and lacks some. The sample yields under 75,000 clones, approximately 80% seen once. Their antigens are not known. The sample here was CD4+ T cells from PBMCs cultured with SARS-CoV-2 spike peptides, taken before COVID-19 vaccination. Receptors were obtained from a human donor who received a COVID-19 vaccine. CDR3s leave out the opening cysteine and the closing phenylalanine or tryptophan.

V gene: TRBV5-1
CDR3 protein: ASSRDTGDNEQF

V gene: TRBV10-1
CDR3 protein: ASSESRRVDTQY

V gene: TRBV11-1
CDR3 protein: ASSLAVSWASRNSPLH

V gene: TRBV6-5
CDR3 protein: ASSYRDNKRELF

V gene: TRBV6-1
CDR3 protein: ASSEVGRPNEKLF

V gene: TRBV5-1
CDR3 protein: ASSLDRLQPSQH

V gene: TRBV6-5
CDR3 protein: ASSHGQTNTGELF

V gene: TRBV29-1
CDR3 protein: SVTGGTDTQY

V gene: TRBV6-5
CDR3 protein: ASSYLGGRDTQY

V gene: TRBV5-4
CDR3 protein: ASSFGGAYNEQF

V gene: TRBV19
CDR3 protein: ASFGLAGGPVF

V gene: TRBV7-6
CDR3 protein: ASSVVRVAVSDTQY

V gene: TRBV2
CDR3 protein: ASSETAAFYGYT

V gene: TRBV7-2
CDR3 protein: ASSPQGSDTQY

V gene: TRBV7-2
CDR3 protein: ASSQQPTLAETQY

V gene: TRBV5-1
CDR3 protein: ASSLVGPGTEAF

V gene: TRBV3-1/TRBV3-2
CDR3 protein: ASRRDRVDSGNTIY

V gene: TRBV5-1
CDR3 protein: ASRQGLAVAKNIQY

V gene: TRBV6-6
CDR3 protein: ASSYSGPGNTIY

V gene: TRBV24-1
CDR3 protein: ATSDPAAGEAF

V gene: TRBV5-8
CDR3 protein: ASSTGSRRGYT

V gene: TRBV3-1/TRBV3-2
CDR3 protein: ASSQPLFGGETQY

V gene: TRBV18
CDR3 protein: ASSPRDRDNYGYT

V gene: TRBV11-2
CDR3 protein: ASSRGQLQETQY

V gene: TRBV4-3
CDR3 protein: ASSQERDLAGGLDTQY

V gene: TRBV19
CDR3 protein: ASSGVWTSYNSPLH

V gene: TRBV19
CDR3 protein: ASSYSGQETQY

V gene: TRBV5-1
CDR3 protein: ASSLGGTGELF

V gene: TRBV10-2
CDR3 protein: ASSELRLAHEQF

V gene: TRBV11-2
CDR3 protein: ASSSSNEKLF

V gene: TRBV6-6
CDR3 protein: ASSKETTEKLF

V gene: TRBV19
CDR3 protein: ASSPGPNTGELF

V gene: TRBV28
CDR3 protein: ASRISTNEKLF

V gene: TRBV5-6
CDR3 protein: ASSLIGAGNTIY

V gene: TRBV7-2
CDR3 protein: ASSRQGGPYNEQF

V gene: TRBV6-6
CDR3 protein: ASSYSTGRGTYGYT

V gene: TRBV6-5
CDR3 protein: ASSPQTGGEQF

V gene: TRBV19
CDR3 protein: ASSWQSSYNEQF

V gene: TRBV10-1
CDR3 protein: ASSDGGTGANVLT

V gene: TRBV4-3
CDR3 protein: ASSQETGRTIQY

V gene: TRBV28
CDR3 protein: ASQMNTEAF